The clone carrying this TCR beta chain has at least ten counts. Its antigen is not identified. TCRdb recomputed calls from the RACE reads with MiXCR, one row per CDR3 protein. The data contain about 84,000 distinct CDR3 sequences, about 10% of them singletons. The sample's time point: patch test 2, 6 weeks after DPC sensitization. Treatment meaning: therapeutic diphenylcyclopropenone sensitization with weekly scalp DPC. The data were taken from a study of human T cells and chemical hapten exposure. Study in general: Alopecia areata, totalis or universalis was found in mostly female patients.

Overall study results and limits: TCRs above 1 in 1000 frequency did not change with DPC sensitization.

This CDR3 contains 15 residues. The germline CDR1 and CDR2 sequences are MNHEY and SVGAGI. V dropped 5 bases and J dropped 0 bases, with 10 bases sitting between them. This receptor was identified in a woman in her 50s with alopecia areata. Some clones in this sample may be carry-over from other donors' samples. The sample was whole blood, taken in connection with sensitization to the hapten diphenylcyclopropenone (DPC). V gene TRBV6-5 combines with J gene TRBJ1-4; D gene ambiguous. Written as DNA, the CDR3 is TGTGCCAGCAGTCCCCGACCGTCAACTAATGAAAAACTGTTTTTT. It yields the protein CASSPRPSTNEKLFF.